A selection of T cell receptor beta chains follows, all from one sample in a study of blood T cell repertoires in COVID-19. Data came from immunoSEQ multiplex PCR; TCRdb stores just in-frame clones and leaves some out. Here the sample spans 400,000 or so clones, around 91% being singletons. Sequences were obtained from PBMCs or T cells enriched from blood (not recorded which). Every receptor here comes from a man aged 30 to 39 who had recovered from COVID-19. Each CDR3 is given with its conserved first and last residue. The order of the fields is clone size, V gene, J gene, D gene, CDR3 protein. D genes are given only for firm matches. Clone size is stated in some rows and not others, as once, few, many or a class when expanded.

size: .
V: TRBV4-1
J: TRBJ2-4
D: TRBD2
CDR3: CASSQFNRDYKNIQYF

size: .
V: TRBV30
J: TRBJ2-1
D: TRBD2
CDR3: CAWTGTSGSSSSYNEQFF

size: once
V: TRBV7-2
J: TRBJ2-2
D: .
CDR3: CASSPDTGMGELFF

size: once
V: TRBV18
J: TRBJ2-7
D: .
CDR3: CASSVNLRESEQYF

size: .
V: TRBV19
J: TRBJ2-1
D: .
CDR3: CASRGHEQFF

size: once
V: TRBV2
J: TRBJ1-2
D: TRBD1
CDR3: CASTLTGNVYGYTF

size: few
V: TRBV5-1
J: TRBJ2-7
D: TRBD2
CDR3: CASSPSGRGYEQYF

size: .
V: TRBV7-9
J: TRBJ1-1
D: TRBD1
CDR3: CASSFGPGTGVSLEAFF

size: .
V: TRBV4-2
J: TRBJ2-7
D: TRBD2
CDR3: CASSQGTSTSYEQYF

size: once
V: TRBV28
J: TRBJ1-2
D: TRBD1
CDR3: CASIRQGAIYGYTF

size: .
V: TRBV12-3/TRBV12-4
J: TRBJ1-2
D: .
CDR3: CASGQSFGYTF

size: .
V: TRBV19
J: TRBJ1-5
D: .
CDR3: CASSIYEEILDQPQHF

size: .
V: TRBV28
J: TRBJ1-5
D: .
CDR3: CASKTGNQPQHF

size: .
V: TRBV18
J: TRBJ1-6
D: .
CDR3: CASSGRGQSPLHF

size: .
V: TRBV27
J: TRBJ2-7
D: TRBD2
CDR3: CASKRAGAYEQYF

size: .
V: TRBV28
J: TRBJ1-2
D: TRBD1
CDR3: CASSAGTANYGYTF

size: .
V: TRBV29-1
J: TRBJ1-5
D: .
CDR3: CSVRGEGQPQHF

size: .
V: TRBV2
J: TRBJ1-1
D: .
CDR3: CASSPDSPLGGAFF

size: .
V: TRBV10-3
J: TRBJ1-1
D: .
CDR3: CAISDPQVNTEAFF

size: .
V: TRBV7-9
J: TRBJ1-4
D: .
CDR3: CASSLRSTNEKLFF

size: .
V: TRBV5-1
J: TRBJ1-4
D: TRBD1
CDR3: CASSFRDRVSTNEKLFF

size: .
V: TRBV11-2
J: TRBJ2-7
D: .
CDR3: CASSPILMEQYF

size: .
V: TRBV23-1
J: TRBJ1-2
D: .
CDR3: CASSQSGEFQGNGYTF

size: few
V: TRBV10-2
J: TRBJ1-5
D: TRBD1
CDR3: CASSVDRVQPQHF

size: .
V: TRBV19
J: TRBJ1-6
D: .
CDR3: CASSIWGRTNNSPLHF

size: .
V: TRBV19
J: TRBJ2-3
D: .
CDR3: CATRRSDTQYF

size: .
V: TRBV11-1
J: TRBJ2-7
D: TRBD1
CDR3: CASSPDRWNSYEQYF

size: .
V: TRBV6-1
J: TRBJ1-2
D: .
CDR3: CASSEARAANYGYTF

size: .
V: TRBV3-1/TRBV3-2
J: TRBJ2-7
D: .
CDR3: CASSPHSGAYEQYF

size: once
V: TRBV5-6
J: TRBJ1-1
D: .
CDR3: CASTGNTEAFF

size: .
V: TRBV19
J: TRBJ2-7
D: TRBD2
CDR3: CASSIGTSGYEQYF

size: once
V: TRBV14
J: TRBJ1-1
D: .
CDR3: CASSQGLSTEAFF

size: .
V: TRBV28
J: TRBJ1-5
D: TRBD1
CDR3: CASSLGDRENQPQHF

size: .
V: TRBV28
J: TRBJ2-1
D: TRBD2
CDR3: CASSSSGTRANEQFF

size: .
V: TRBV5-5
J: TRBJ1-2
D: .
CDR3: CASSLLVGALGYTF

size: .
V: TRBV6-1
J: TRBJ2-7
D: .
CDR3: CASSEVQVQSYEQYF

size: few
V: TRBV6-6
J: TRBJ2-7
D: TRBD1
CDR3: CASSPGQGLSGFYYEQYF

size: .
V: TRBV7-2
J: TRBJ1-1
D: TRBD1
CDR3: CASSYTRTGEPEAFF

size: .
V: TRBV7-2
J: TRBJ1-6
D: .
CDR3: CASSLGGGNDSPLHF

size: once
V: TRBV28
J: TRBJ1-2
D: .
CDR3: CASSRTPPSGYTF

size: .
V: TRBV28
J: TRBJ1-2
D: .
CDR3: CASRPQGYGYTF